This note documents a single T cell receptor beta chain sequence. This sample was included in a study of OX40 agonist ivuxolimab in advanced cancers. The V end lost 5 bases, the J end lost 3 bases, and 6 bases lay between the germline ends. Germline V gene data show CDR1 as SQVTM and CDR2 as ANQGSEA. The CDR3 consists of 11 residues. Profiling relied on immunoSEQ multiplex PCR, and the TCRdb table lists in-frame clones only, not all of them. The sample has roughly 34,000 clones, around 80% seen once; the top ten hold 15% to 25%. V gene TRBV29-1 combines with J gene TRBJ2-3; no clear D gene. This sequence originates from an adult with an advanced solid tumor such as melanoma, head and neck, liver or kidney cancer. The sequences come from CD4+ or CD8+ T cells sorted from blood, collected in a trial of the OX40 agonist ivuxolimab. The DNA for the CDR3 is TGCAGCGTTATAAAAACAGATACGCAGTATTTT. This encodes CSVIKTDTQYF.